This TCR beta chain was sequenced for a study of blood T cell repertoires in COVID-19 (dated by TCRdb to 2019 to 2021). Context from the whole study: Samples covering the acute and convalescent phases of COVID-19 were provided by collaborators in the United States, Italy and Spain. The samples were drawn from the first 160 participants of the ongoing ImmuneRACE study and from more than 1,000 subjects provided by 6 global collaborators. A de-identified subject ID, COVID-19 status, age in years and sex were almost always included in the sample metadata. Where available, HLA class I and class II types were taken from metadata supplied by the sample provider and were not determined by assay-based typing. The repertoires were released in a freely available public database meant as a resource for research on the immune response to SARS-CoV-2. The material from the prospective study consisted of cDNA or gDNA derived from T cells, B-cell-depleted T cells, or PBMCs. The dataset comprised deeply sampled blood TCRbeta repertoires from subjects exposed to, actively infected with, or recovered from COVID-19.

TCRbeta CDR3 regions were amplified from genomic DNA by means of the immunoSEQ Assay, a bias-controlled multiplex PCR. From the authors' description of their analysis: Nucleated cell counts per sample were estimated from amplification of reference gene primers within the assay. To quantify the absolute abundance of each unique TCRbeta CDR3 rearrangement, sequence reads were collapsed and filtered. For each sample, productive Simpson clonality was calculated as the square root of Simpson's diversity index over productive rearrangements. The immuneACCESS repertoire file appears here via TCRdb, limited to in-frame rearrangements. These files lack a portion of the clones; in checked studies, under half of the deficit traces to unresolved V genes, and the cause of the others is not known. Clonal size and the V and J genes are those of that table, whereas D and trimming came from the DNA. This sample lists some 190,000 clones; approximately 80% were detected once. The ten largest clones take up about 4.3% of the sample.

On the study overall, not on this receptor specifically: Clinical and demographic metadata were provided uncurated, with the amount varying by source and participant.

Enrolling through a virtual design, the prospective study's participants ranged in age from roughly 18 to 95 years and lived across about two dozen United States geographic areas. In the prospective study, participants were assigned to cohorts based on the clinical history participants reported in a screening survey and a study questionnaire. In the prospective study, whole blood, serum and a nasopharyngeal or oropharyngeal swab were collected from each participant by mobile phlebotomists. Over an approximately 2-month period, participants in the prospective study had the option of providing additional blood draws and questionnaires. Before DNA extraction, prospective study blood samples were shipped either frozen or at room temperature. V was cut back by 9 bases and J by 10 bases, leaving a gap of 20 bases between them. The CDR3 measures 13 amino acids from cysteine to phenylalanine. Just the 39-base CDR3 DNA is kept, in frame starting at base 1. CDR1 and CDR2 are read off the germline V gene (reference sequence) as SGHNT and YYREEE.

This clone occurred once. The antigen it recognizes is unknown. Base qualities are not at hand, and no much larger clone is one base apart. Recombination connected TRBV5-4 to TRBJ2-1; the D region possibly corresponds to TRBD2 (7 bases align). The receptor's source is a man aged 25-45 years with acute COVID-19. Material for sequencing was PBMCs or T cells enriched from blood (not recorded which). DNA sequence: TGTGCCACTTTACTAGGGGGGGCGGGCGAGCAGTTCTTC. Its protein product is CATLLGGAGEQFF.